This T cell receptor (beta chain) was sequenced for a study of shared clonotypes between healthy human individuals. HIV-negative, healthy adults without recent acute infections or vaccinations were the donors. The authors divided CD4+ cells into CD45RA+ naive and CD45RA-negative memory subsets. CDR1 is SGHRS, CDR2 YFSETQ, per germline. The CDR3 is made up of 13 amino acids. Notes on this clone: The target antigen is unknown. Its ends do not fully match the called genes, so a read error is possible.

Here immunoSEQ multiplex PCR was the method, and the copy in TCRdb shows in-frame clones only, minus some. This sample has about 2 million clones, with roughly 94% found just once. Findings and caveats of the study: An expected dependence of interdonor clonotype sharing on sequencing depth was noted. Rarefaction curves obtained for sorted subsets showed sequencing incomplete despite large depth.

The sample was naive CD4+ T cells sorted from blood. Subset reported: CD45RA+ positively selected. The sequence came from a man between 18 and 35 years old in good health. V is TRBV5-1 and J is TRBJ2-2, with D unresolved. The CDR3 DNA follows: TGCGCCAGCAGCCCCACGAACGCCGGGGAGCTGTTTTTT. It codes for CASSPTNAGELFF.